The TCR beta chain described here comes from a study of shared clonotypes between healthy human individuals. Study-wide points: Non-shared clonotypes had lower generation probabilities than those shared by all four donors.

Sorted-subset replicate PCRs used around 200 ng of genomic DNA. This amount corresponded to approximately 30,000 T cell genomes. The assay was immunoSEQ multiplex PCR, and TCRdb's table has in-frame clones only and misses some. This sample has 2 million to 2.5 million clones, with nearly 97% found just once. Note on this clone: The antigen remains undetermined.

CD4+ cell separation produced CD45RA+ naive and CD45RA-negative memory subsets. Sequenced material: naive CD4+ T cells sorted from blood. This sample's subset: CD45RA+ positively selected. This receptor was obtained from a man younger than 30 in good health.

CDR3 sequence (DNA): TGTGCCATCAGTGGCGCCGGACAGATCGAGCAGTACTTC. Its translation is CAISGAGQIEQYF. The chain couples TRBV10-3 to TRBJ2-7, with D perhaps TRBD1 (6 bases). This CDR3 contains 13 residues. The V and J ends lost 4 bases and 6 bases respectively, with 13 bases between them. CDR1 is ENHRY, CDR2 SYGVKD, per germline.